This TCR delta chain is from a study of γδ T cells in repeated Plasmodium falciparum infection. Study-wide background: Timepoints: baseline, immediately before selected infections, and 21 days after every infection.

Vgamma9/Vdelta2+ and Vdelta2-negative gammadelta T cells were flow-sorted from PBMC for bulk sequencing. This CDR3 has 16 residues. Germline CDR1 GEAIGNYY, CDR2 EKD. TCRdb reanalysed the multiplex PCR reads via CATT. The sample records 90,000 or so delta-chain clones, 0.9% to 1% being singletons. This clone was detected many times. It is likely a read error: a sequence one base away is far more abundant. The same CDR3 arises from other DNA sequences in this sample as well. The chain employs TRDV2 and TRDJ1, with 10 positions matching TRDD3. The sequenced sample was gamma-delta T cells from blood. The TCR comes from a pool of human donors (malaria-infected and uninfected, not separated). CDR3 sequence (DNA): TGTGCCTGCGACACCGTTTCGCTGGGGGATAAAGATAAACTCATCTTT. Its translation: CACDTVSLGDKDKLIF.